These 21 T cell receptor beta chains share one sample of origin, sequenced in a study of shared clonotypes between healthy human individuals. CD45RO-negative CD8 cells positively selected for CCR7 made up the naive population, which excluded terminally differentiated effector memory CD45RA+ cells. Sequenced by immunoSEQ multiplex PCR; TCRdb stores in-frame clones only, minus some. The sample has about 870,000 clones; 85% to 95% are singletons. The sequencing input was naive CD8+ T cells sorted from blood. Every receptor here comes from a man under 40 in good health.

The V and J genes are TRBV7-9 and TRBJ2-1, with unresolved D. Trimming took 5 bases from V and 1 from J, leaving 12 bases between them. Germline CDR1 SEHNR, CDR2 FQNEAQ (reference sequence). The CDR3 is made up of 15 amino acids. The CDR3 DNA sequence: TGTGCCAGCAGCACACATCAAGATTCCTACAATGAGCAGTTCTTC. This encodes CASSTHQDSYNEQFF.

This rearrangement joins TRBV15 to TRBJ1-2; D gene unclear. Germline V gives CDR1 LNHNV, CDR2 YYDKDF (reference sequence). This CDR3 region has 18 residues. Trimming cost V 0 bases and J 3 bases, with 20 bases left between them. CDR3 bases: TGTGCCACCAGCAGAGATAATATGGTGACGGGTAGGGACTATGGCTACACCTTC. Amino acids: CATSRDNMVTGRDYGYTF. The whole variable domain, filled in from reference TRBV15 and TRBJ1-2, reads DAMVIQNPRYQVTQFGKPVTLSCSQTLNHNVMYWYQQKSSQAPKLLFHYYDKDFNNEADTPDNFQSRRPNTSFCFLDIRSPGLGDTAMYLCATSRDNMVTGRDYGYTFGSGTRLTVV.

The chain employs TRBV4-1 and TRBJ1-1; D is perhaps TRBD1 (5 bases). CDR3 length: 12 amino acids. Germline V gene data show CDR1 as MGHRA and CDR2 as YSYEKL. V was shortened by 0 bases and J by 11 bases, with 10 bases between the two germline ends. Here the CDR3 DNA reads TGCGCCAGCAGCCAAGAGGGGGGGTACGCTTTCTTT. It encodes CASSQEGGYAFF.

The chain combines TRBV7-2 with TRBJ2-7; 13 bases agree with TRBD2. The germline V gene has CDR1 SGHTA and CDR2 FQGNSA. The CDR3 is made up of 18 amino acids. After removal of 2 bases from V and 5 bases from J, the junction contained 12 bases not matched to a gene. The CDR3 here is CASSLRLAGGPSGDEQYF. The CDR3, as DNA: TGTGCCAGCAGCTTAAGACTAGCGGGAGGTCCCTCGGGGGACGAGCAGTACTTC. Full variable domain (remainder filled in from reference TRBV7-2 and TRBJ2-7): GAGVSQSPSNKVTEKGKDVELRCDPISGHTALYWYRQSLGQGLEFLIYFQGNSAPDKSGLPSDRFSAERTGGSVSTLTIQRTQQEDSAVYLCASSLRLAGGPSGDEQYFGPGTRLTVT.

In DNA form, the CDR3 reads TGCGCCAGCAGTCCGGGACAGGGCTACAATGAGCAGTTCTTC. It codes for CASSPGQGYNEQFF. The chain couples TRBV10-2 to TRBJ2-1; 9 positions agree with TRBD1. Trimming took 5 bases from V and 3 from J; bases not matched to a gene: 2. This CDR3 has 14 residues. Germline V gives CDR1 WSHSY, CDR2 SAAADI.

The chain joins TRBV14 to TRBJ1-2; D not certain. V dropped 0 bases and J dropped 2 bases, with 7 bases sitting between them. CDR1 and CDR2 from the germline V gene are SGHDN and FVKESK. The CDR3 length is 14 residues. CDR3 loop: CASSQEVDNYGYTF. The CDR3 nucleotides read TGTGCCAGCAGCCAAGAAGTAGACAACTATGGCTACACCTTC. Together with reference TRBV14 and TRBJ1-2, the CDR3 gives the full variable domain: EAGVTQFPSHSVIEKGQTVTLRCDPISGHDNLYWYRRVMGKEIKFLLHFVKESKQDESGMPNNRFLAERTGGTYSTLKVQPAELEDSGVYFCASSQEVDNYGYTFGSGTRLTVV.

V and J are TRBV4-3 and TRBJ2-2; TRBD1 aligns across 8 bases. The V gene's germline CDR1 is LGHNA and CDR2 YSLEER. The junction had 4 bases not matched to a gene; V was cut back by 0 bases and J by 4 bases. CDR3 length: 16 residues. The CDR3 region has the DNA TGCGCCAGCAGCCAAGACAGGGGGCAGAGCACCGGGGAGCTGTTTTTT. The encoded protein is CASSQDRGQSTGELFF.

V gene TRBV29-1 combines with J gene TRBJ2-1; D is possibly TRBD2 (6 bases). The CDR3 has 15 residues. V was clipped by 4 bases and J by 6 bases, with 19 bases between them. Germline lookup yields CDR1 SQVTM and CDR2 ANQGSEA. CDR3 DNA: TGCAGCGTTGTTCTGCTGGCGGGAAACACCAATGAGCAGTTCTTC. Its protein is CSVVLLAGNTNEQFF.

The rearrangement joins TRBV6-1 to TRBJ1-5; D gene ambiguous. Between the trimmed V and J ends, which lost 6 bases and 0 bases, there was a span of 6 bases. Germline CDR1 MNHNS, CDR2 SASEGT. This CDR3 has 13 residues. The CDR3 DNA is TGTGCCAGCAGCCAATATAGCAATCAGCCCCAGCATTTT. Translation: CASSQYSNQPQHF.

On this clone: This sample also contains other DNA sequences that code for the same CDR3. This rearrangement joins TRBV10-3 to TRBJ2-1; 12 bases are shared with TRBD2. J gave up 4 bases and V 5 bases, and 3 bases lay outside the gene matches. CDR1 and CDR2 from the germline V gene are ENHRY and SYGVKD. This CDR3 is 15 amino acids long. This chain's CDR3 is CAISTGTSGYNEQFF. CDR3 bases: TGTGCCATCAGTACCGGGACTAGCGGGTACAATGAGCAGTTCTTC.

V is TRBV27 and J is TRBJ2-2, with 7 bases aligning to TRBD1. In germline, CDR1 is MNHEY, CDR2 SMNVEV (reference sequence). Trimming took 7 bases from V and 6 from J; bases not matched to a gene: 14. This CDR3 has 16 amino acids. The CDR3 DNA reads TGTGCCAGCACCACGACGGAGAAGGGGGCGGCCGGGGAGCTGTTTTTT. Protein sequence: CASTTTEKGAAGELFF.

This clone has more than one count but fewer than ten. The rearrangement uses TRBV2 and TRBJ2-7; D uncertain. CDR3 length: 10 residues. V was trimmed by 10 bases and J by 7 bases, leaving 11 bases between them. CDR1 is SNHLY and CDR2 is FYNNEI in the germline V gene. The CDR3 DNA reads TGTGCCACCTCTGGCAAAGAGCAGTACTTC. Translation: CATSGKEQYF.

The V and J genes are TRBV27 and TRBJ2-1; the match to TRBD2 covers 11 bases. The germline gives CDR1 MNHEY, CDR2 SMNVEV (reference sequence). The junction had 9 bases not matched to a gene; V was cut back by 6 bases and J by 5 bases. CDR3 length: 16 amino acids. The DNA for the CDR3 is TGTGCCAGCAGCGGAAGCAGACTAGCGGGAAACAATGAGCAGTTCTTC. As protein: CASSGSRLAGNNEQFF.

The chain uses TRBV5-1 and TRBJ2-3; 7 bases line up with TRBD2. Germline lookup yields CDR1 SGHRS and CDR2 YFSETQ. J gave up 0 bases and V 1 base, and 8 bases lay outside the gene matches. This CDR3 contains 17 residues. The CDR3 sequence: CASSLPLGSGSTDTQYF. CDR3 DNA sequence: TGCGCCAGCAGCTTGCCCCTGGGTAGCGGGAGCACAGATACGCAGTATTTT.

J is TRBJ2-7 and V is TRBV6-1; possibly TRBD1 for D (5 bases). V dropped 4 bases and J dropped 2 bases, with 21 bases sitting between them. The CDR3 has 17 residues. Germline-derived CDR1 and CDR2 are MNHNS and SASEGT. The CDR3 coding sequence is TGTGCCAGCAGTGCTGAACGTCTCAGGGCCCCGACCTACGAGCAGTACTTC. It specifies CASSAERLRAPTYEQYF.

This chain uses TRBV5-6 with TRBJ1-5; 7 positions agree with TRBD1. The CDR3 runs 16 residues. Unmatched junction bases numbered 7, after V lost 4 bases and J lost 0 bases. Germline-derived CDR1 and CDR2 are SGHDT and YYEEEE. DNA for the CDR3: TGTGCCAGCAGCCTACAGGGGACCCATAGCAATCAGCCCCAGCATTTT. Amino acids: CASSLQGTHSNQPQHF.

V gene TRBV6-5 combines with J gene TRBJ1-1; a weak D match, TRBD1 (6 bases). This CDR3 has 13 residues. Trimming stripped 2 bases from V and 10 bases from J, with 14 bases between. Germline V CDR1 and CDR2: MNHEY, SVGAGI. The CDR3 bases are TGTGCCAGCAGTTACGGGGGGCAAAGGGTAGCTTTCTTT. This encodes CASSYGGQRVAFF.

This sequence joins TRBV11-3 and TRBJ2-6, with D unclear. CDR3 length: 14 residues. The germline CDR1 and CDR2 sequences are SGHNT and YENEEA. CDR3: CASAPAAGANVLTF. DNA of the CDR3: TGTGCTTCAGCCCCAGCAGCTGGGGCCAACGTCCTGACTTTC.

This clone was observed a single time. The rearrangement joins TRBV7-9 to TRBJ2-7, with TRBD1 matching 9 bases. The CDR3 covers 16 residues. In germline, CDR1 is SEHNR, CDR2 FQNEAQ (reference sequence). The ends lost 5 bases at V and 3 bases at J; junction bases unmatched: 11. CDR3 residues: CASSESRDRDGYEQYF. Written as DNA, the CDR3 is TGTGCCAGCAGCGAGAGCCGGGACAGGGATGGCTACGAGCAGTACTTC.

The chain combines TRBV9 with TRBJ2-1, with TRBD2 identical over 8 bases. J gave up 0 bases and V 4 bases, and 9 bases lay outside the gene matches. Per the germline V gene, CDR1 is SGDLS and CDR2 is YYNGEE. This CDR3 has 17 amino acids. In DNA, the CDR3 is TGTGCCAGCAGCCATTCTACTAGCGGAAGCTCCTACAATGAGCAGTTCTTC. The encoded protein is CASSHSTSGSSYNEQFF.

The rearrangement uses TRBV5-1 and TRBJ1-2; D is unresolved. The CDR3 totals 15 residues. Looked up from germline, CDR1 is SGHRS and CDR2 is YFSETQ. V was clipped by 2 bases and J by 6 bases, with 17 bases between them. In nucleotides, the CDR3 is TGCGCCAGCAGCTTTCGACGGAGTGTATTGGATGGCTACACCTTC. As protein: CASSFRRSVLDGYTF.